The clone carrying this TCR beta chain turned up a few times. Its antigen is undetermined. Primers included in the PCR were 60 Vbeta and 13 Jbeta primers. TCRdb's copy holds only in-frame clones and misses some; the assay was immunoSEQ multiplex PCR. Of approximately 77,000 clones in the sample, roughly 75% were seen once. This specimen belongs to a study of cytomegalovirus exposure and HLA in healthy donors. Notes on the study in general: Cytomegalovirus-associated TCR beta chains were listed, numbering some 180. An analysis was carried out at a later point. It showed that HLA-associated TCR beta chains were more clonally expanded than equally common non-associated chains.

The clonotype comes from a woman aged 40-49 years in good health and CMV-seronegative. The source material was PBMCs.

The chain's CDR3 is CASRQGLETQYF. The CDR3, as DNA: TGTGCCAGCAGACAGGGGTTAGAGACCCAGTACTTC. The chain recombines TRBV28 with TRBJ2-5, with 7 positions matching TRBD1. After removal of 6 bases from V and 4 bases from J, the junction contained 2 bases not matched to a gene. Per germline, CDR1 MDHEN and CDR2 SYDVKM. The CDR3 consists of 12 residues. Combining the CDR3 with reference TRBV28 and TRBJ2-5 gives the whole variable domain DVKVTQSSRYLVKRTGEKVFLECVQDMDHENMFWYRQDPGLGLRLIYFSYDVKMKEKGDIPEGYSVSREKKERFSLILESASTNQTSMYLCASRQGLETQYFGPGTRLLVL.